These T cell receptor beta chains were read from a single sample in a study of cytomegalovirus exposure and HLA in healthy donors. Here immunoSEQ multiplex PCR was the method, and the copy in TCRdb shows in-frame clones only, minus some. This specimen shows roughly 80,000 clones; the ten leading clones hold 0.95% to 1.3%. Sample: PBMCs. The source is a young woman in good health and CMV-seronegative. Both conserved end residues are part of each CDR3. The order of the fields is J gene, D gene, V gene, CDR3 protein, CDR3 DNA. D genes are given only for firm matches.

>TRBJ2-1|NA|TRBV20-1
CSARDLGLVFF
TGCAGTGCTAGAGATTTGGGCCTGGTGTTCTTC
>TRBJ2-7|NA|TRBV30
CAWSPRGVEQYF
TGTGCCTGGAGTCCCAGGGGGGTGGAGCAGTACTTC
>TRBJ2-7|TRBD2|TRBV5-1
CASSLESGRAYEQYF
TGCGCCAGCAGCTTAGAAAGCGGGAGGGCCTACGAGCAGTACTTC
>TRBJ2-1|TRBD1|TRBV4-1
CASSQDRGDRAYNEQFF
TGCGCCAGCAGCCAAGATAGGGGGGACAGGGCCTACAATGAGCAGTTCTTC
>TRBJ2-7|NA|TRBV4-2
CASSQDYPQTVPYEQYF
TGTGCCAGCAGCCAAGATTATCCGCAAACGGTGCCCTACGAGCAGTACTTC
>TRBJ1-3|NA|TRBV6-1
CASRDILSGNTIYF
TGTGCCAGCAGGGACATCCTCTCTGGAAACACCATATATTTT
>TRBJ1-4|NA|TRBV7-6
CASSPQKTNEKLFF
TGTGCCAGCAGCCCACAAAAAACTAATGAAAAACTGTTTTTT
>TRBJ1-2|NA|TRBV6-5
CASSQLQRNYGYTF
TGTGCCAGCAGCCAACTCCAAAGAAACTATGGCTACACCTTC
>TRBJ2-1|NA|TRBV5-1
CASSLERLAYEQFF
TGCGCCAGCAGCTTGGAGCGGCTTGCGTATGAGCAGTTCTTC
>TRBJ2-3|TRBD2|TRBV4-2
CASSPGGAEGTDTQYF
TGTGCCAGCAGCCCCGGGGGGGCCGAGGGCACAGATACGCAGTATTTT
>TRBJ2-7|TRBD2|TRBV7-8
CASSLVGSGRAPSYEQYF
TGTGCCAGCAGCTTAGTAGGTAGCGGGAGGGCCCCCTCCTACGAGCAGTACTTC
>TRBJ1-1|NA|TRBV5-4
CASSRGGGNTEAFF
TGTGCCAGCAGCCGCGGCGGGGGGAACACTGAAGCTTTCTTT
>TRBJ1-2|TRBD1|TRBV11-2
CASSGQGAIGYGYTF
TGTGCCAGCAGCGGCCAGGGGGCTATCGGCTATGGCTACACCTTC
>TRBJ1-1|NA|TRBV2
CASRWTELNTEAFF
TGTGCCAGCAGGTGGACAGAACTGAACACTGAAGCTTTCTTT
>TRBJ1-4|TRBD1|TRBV6-1
CASSELPGQPNEKLFF
TGTGCCAGCAGTGAACTCCCGGGACAGCCTAATGAAAAACTGTTTTTT
>TRBJ1-2|TRBD1|TRBV11-2
CASSPGQGYGYTF
TGTGCCAGCAGCCCGGGACAGGGCTATGGCTACACCTTC
>TRBJ1-5|NA|TRBV19
CASSNRNQPQHF
TGTGCCAGTAGTAACAGAAATCAGCCCCAGCATTTT
>TRBJ2-1|NA|TRBV11-3
CASSLSSGVDNEQFF
TGTGCCAGCAGCTTAAGTTCTGGAGTCGACAATGAGCAGTTCTTC
>TRBJ2-1|NA|TRBV6-1
CASTEFGNEQFF
TGTGCCAGCACTGAATTCGGGAATGAGCAGTTCTTC
>TRBJ2-5|NA|TRBV12-2
CASRVGPLRRETQYF
TGTGCAAGTCGCGTAGGACCCTTGAGGCGGGAGACCCAGTACTTC
>TRBJ2-3|TRBD2|TRBV25-1
CASSESAGGPVDTQYF
TGTGCCAGCAGTGAATCTGCGGGAGGGCCGGTAGATACGCAGTATTTT
>TRBJ2-7|TRBD1|TRBV4-2
CASSQDGTGKAYEQYF
TGTGCCAGCAGCCAAGACGGGACAGGGAAAGCCTACGAGCAGTACTTC
>TRBJ2-7|NA|TRBV11-2
CASRPNRGGYEQYF
TGTGCCAGCAGGCCGAACAGGGGAGGCTACGAGCAGTACTTC
>TRBJ2-3|TRBD2|TRBV15
CATSRDIGGSTDTQYF
TGTGCCACCAGCAGAGACATCGGGGGGAGCACAGATACGCAGTATTTT
>TRBJ2-7|NA|TRBV6-6
CASRDNTYEQYF
TGTGCCAGCCGGGACAATACCTACGAGCAGTACTTC
>TRBJ2-2|TRBD2|TRBV30
CAWRGAGGLRSGELFF
TGTGCCTGGAGGGGAGCGGGGGGGCTGCGGTCCGGGGAGCTGTTTTTT
>TRBJ2-7|NA|TRBV7-2
CASSLGGASGEQYF
TGTGCCAGCAGCTTAGGGGGCGCGTCCGGGGAGCAGTACTTC
>TRBJ1-1|NA|TRBV25-1
CASSDRDTEAFF
TGTGCCAGCAGTGACAGGGACACTGAAGCTTTCTTT
>TRBJ2-7|NA|TRBV5-1
CASSLPSTGETVEQYF
TGCGCCAGCAGCTTGCCTTCGACAGGAGAGACGGTCGAGCAGTACTTC
>TRBJ1-1|NA|TRBV29-1
CSAGRMGLAEAFF
TGCAGCGCCGGACGTATGGGGCTGGCTGAAGCTTTCTTT
>TRBJ2-5|TRBD2|TRBV7-7
CASSRRLAPPETQYF
TGTGCCAGCAGCCGGCGACTAGCGCCCCCAGAGACCCAGTACTTC
>TRBJ2-3|NA|TRBV18
CASSPRTSGLSTDTQYF
TGTGCCAGCTCACCAAGGACTTCGGGGTTATCTACAGATACGCAGTATTTT
>TRBJ2-7|TRBD2|TRBV15
CATSRGAAGEGEQYF
TGTGCCACCAGCAGAGGGGCAGCGGGAGAAGGGGAGCAGTACTTC
>TRBJ1-1|TRBD1|TRBV29-1
CSVGLKGGNTEAFF
TGCAGCGTTGGCCTAAAAGGGGGCAACACTGAAGCTTTCTTT
>TRBJ1-1|NA|TRBV19
CASSPAQGMNTEAFF
TGTGCCAGTAGCCCCGCACAGGGCATGAACACTGAAGCTTTCTTT
>TRBJ1-4|TRBD1|TRBV30
CAWSPGTGAEKLFF
TGTGCCTGGAGTCCAGGGACAGGGGCTGAAAAACTGTTTTTT
>TRBJ2-5|TRBD1|TRBV6-5
CASSYSDRAETQYF
TGTGCCAGCAGTTACTCGGACAGGGCGGAGACCCAGTACTTC
>TRBJ2-7|TRBD1|TRBV6-1
CASSEGDRLTGYEQYF
TGTGCCAGCAGTGAAGGGGACAGGCTGACTGGGTACGAGCAGTACTTC
>TRBJ1-1|NA|TRBV5-6
CASSRTVLNTEAFF
TGTGCCAGCAGCCGGACAGTATTGAACACTGAAGCTTTCTTT
>TRBJ2-1|TRBD2|TRBV10-3
CAISGTSGGVNEQFF
TGTGCCATCAGTGGTACTAGCGGGGGCGTCAATGAGCAGTTCTTC
>TRBJ1-5|NA|TRBV19
CASSPNRDNQPQHF
TGTGCCAGTAGTCCTAACAGGGACAATCAGCCCCAGCATTTT
>TRBJ1-1|NA|TRBV5-4
CASSPSAGQGGTEAFF
TGTGCCAGCAGCCCTTCTGCTGGGCAGGGAGGGACTGAAGCTTTCTTT
>TRBJ2-7|TRBD2|TRBV30
CAGATDLMAGGAYEQYF
TGTGCCGGAGCGACAGATCTTATGGCGGGAGGGGCCTACGAGCAGTACTTC
>TRBJ2-7|NA|TRBV4-1
CASSQDQGGAWYEQYF
TGCGCCAGCAGCCAAGATCAAGGGGGGGCTTGGTACGAGCAGTACTTC
>TRBJ2-2|NA|TRBV5-6
CASSVMAGGGPGELFF
TGTGCCAGCAGCGTAATGGCCGGGGGAGGTCCCGGGGAGCTGTTTTTT
>TRBJ2-7|NA|TRBV21-1
CASRPTAAGGINYEQYF
TGTGCCAGCAGACCCACTGCGGCGGGGGGCATTAACTACGAGCAGTACTTC
>TRBJ1-2|NA|TRBV5-1
CASSPGLTGVGGYTF
TGCGCCAGCAGCCCGGGACTCACGGGGGTAGGGGGCTACACCTTC
>TRBJ2-1|NA|TRBV19
CASSIDRGANNEQFF
TGTGCCAGTAGTATAGACAGGGGCGCCAACAATGAGCAGTTCTTC
>TRBJ1-5|NA|TRBV18
CASSPLPRGDNQPQHF
TGTGCCAGCTCACCCCTCCCCAGGGGCGACAATCAGCCCCAGCATTTT
>TRBJ1-3|NA|TRBV5-1
CASSSQPGGSGNTIYF
TGCGCCAGCAGCTCGCAACCGGGGGGCTCTGGAAACACCATATATTTT
>TRBJ1-2|TRBD1|TRBV28
CASSLPGTAKDGYTF
TGTGCCAGCAGTTTACCTGGGACAGCAAAGGATGGCTACACCTTC
>TRBJ2-5|TRBD2|TRBV15
CATTVKRGETQYF
TGTGCCACCACCGTGAAGCGGGGAGAGACCCAGTACTTC
>TRBJ2-3|TRBD2|TRBV5-1
CASSLGLAASTDTQYF
TGCGCCAGCAGCTTGGGGCTAGCGGCGAGCACAGATACGCAGTATTTT